This passage covers 4 T cell receptor beta chains from one sample sequenced in a study of OX40 agonist ivuxolimab in advanced cancers. Sequencing was performed with immunoSEQ multiplex PCR; in TCRdb, only in-frame clones are kept and a portion is missing. This table has tens of thousands of clones, over 85% appearing once. The material was CD4+ or CD8+ T cells sorted from blood, obtained in a trial of the OX40 agonist ivuxolimab. The receptors derive from an adult with an advanced solid tumor such as melanoma, head and neck, liver or kidney cancer.

This chain links TRBV5-4 with TRBJ2-7; D gene unclear. CDR1 SGHNT and CDR2 YYREEE come from the germline V gene (reference sequence). CDR3 length: 15 amino acids. The V gene lost 4 bases and the J gene lost 1 base, with 15 bases spanning the gap. CDR3 DNA sequence: TGTGCCAGCAGCCTGGACGGAAAATATTCCTACGAGCAGTACTTC. Translated: CASSLDGKYSYEQYF.

The rearrangement links TRBV18 to TRBJ1-6; D gene ambiguous. Germline-derived CDR1 and CDR2 are KGHSH and LQKENI. Trimming took off 4 bases at V and 0 bases at J, with 7 bases between the two ends. The CDR3 loop spans 15 amino acids. Here the CDR3 DNA reads TGTGCCAGCTCACAGAGTAGCTCCTATAATTCACCCCTCCACTTT. Its protein is CASSQSSSYNSPLHF.

The chain links TRBV15 to TRBJ2-7; 8 bases line up with TRBD1. The germline gives CDR1 LNHNV, CDR2 YYDKDF (reference sequence). There are 14 residues in the CDR3. The V gene end was trimmed by 6 bases and the J gene end by 2 bases; junction bases not matched to a gene: 6. The DNA for the CDR3 is TGTGCCACCAGAAAGACAGGGGTAACCTACGAGCAGTACTTC. It yields the protein CATRKTGVTYEQYF.

The gene calls are TRBV6-6 and TRBJ1-2; 7 bases line up with TRBD1. Germline V gene sequence: CDR1 MNHNY, CDR2 SVGAGI (reference sequence). After removal of 6 bases from V and 8 bases from J, the junction contained 3 bases not matched to a gene. This CDR3 contains 11 residues. Here the CDR3 reads CASSRQGGYTF. The CDR3, as DNA: TGTGCCAGCAGCCGACAGGGAGGCTACACCTTC.